This note documents a single T cell receptor beta chain sequence. All enrollees were roughly 18 to 100 years old and from 20 to 30 US areas. Each participant's cohort was designated according to participant-reported clinical history. Two consecutive negative NP/OP PCR tests, clearance, or resolved symptoms defined Cohort 3 recovery. This sample was taken from a study of blood T cell repertoires in COVID-19. As processed by the authors: Researchers report that nucleated cell counts were estimated from reference gene primer amplification. The assay was immunoSEQ multiplex PCR, and TCRdb's table has in-frame clones only and misses some. That table supplies the V and J calls and clone size; D and trimming were determined from the DNA. This sample has about 200,000 clones, with about nine tenths found just once. Sample: PBMCs or T cells enriched from blood (not recorded which). The sequence was collected from a woman in her 30s who had recovered from COVID-19.

The CDR3 bases are TGCAGCGTGGGAGAGACTAGCGGGATGGCCGGGGAGCTGTTTTTT. This gives the protein CSVGETSGMAGELFF. The chain recombines TRBV29-1 with TRBJ2-2; 11 bases are shared with TRBD2. The ends lost 6 bases at V and 6 bases at J; junction bases unmatched: 9. Germline CDR1 reads SQVTM; CDR2 reads ANQGSEA. The CDR3 extends over 15 amino acids.